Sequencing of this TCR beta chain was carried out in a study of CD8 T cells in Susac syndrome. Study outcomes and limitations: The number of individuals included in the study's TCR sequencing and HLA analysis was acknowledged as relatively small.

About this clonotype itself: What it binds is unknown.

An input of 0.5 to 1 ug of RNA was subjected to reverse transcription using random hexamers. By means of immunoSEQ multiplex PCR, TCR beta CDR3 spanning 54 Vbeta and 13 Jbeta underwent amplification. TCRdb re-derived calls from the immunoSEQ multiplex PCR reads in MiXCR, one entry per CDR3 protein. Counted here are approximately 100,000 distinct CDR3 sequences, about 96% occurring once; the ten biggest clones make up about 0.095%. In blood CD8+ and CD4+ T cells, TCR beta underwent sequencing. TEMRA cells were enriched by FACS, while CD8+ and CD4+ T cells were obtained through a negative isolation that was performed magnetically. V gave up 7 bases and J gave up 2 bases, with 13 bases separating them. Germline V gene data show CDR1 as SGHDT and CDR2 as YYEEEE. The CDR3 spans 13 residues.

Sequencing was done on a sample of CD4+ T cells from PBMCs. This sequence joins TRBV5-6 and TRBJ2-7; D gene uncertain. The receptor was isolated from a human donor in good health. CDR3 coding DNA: TGTGCCAGCCGCTGGAGACCGACCTACGAGCAGTACTTC. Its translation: CASRWRPTYEQYF.